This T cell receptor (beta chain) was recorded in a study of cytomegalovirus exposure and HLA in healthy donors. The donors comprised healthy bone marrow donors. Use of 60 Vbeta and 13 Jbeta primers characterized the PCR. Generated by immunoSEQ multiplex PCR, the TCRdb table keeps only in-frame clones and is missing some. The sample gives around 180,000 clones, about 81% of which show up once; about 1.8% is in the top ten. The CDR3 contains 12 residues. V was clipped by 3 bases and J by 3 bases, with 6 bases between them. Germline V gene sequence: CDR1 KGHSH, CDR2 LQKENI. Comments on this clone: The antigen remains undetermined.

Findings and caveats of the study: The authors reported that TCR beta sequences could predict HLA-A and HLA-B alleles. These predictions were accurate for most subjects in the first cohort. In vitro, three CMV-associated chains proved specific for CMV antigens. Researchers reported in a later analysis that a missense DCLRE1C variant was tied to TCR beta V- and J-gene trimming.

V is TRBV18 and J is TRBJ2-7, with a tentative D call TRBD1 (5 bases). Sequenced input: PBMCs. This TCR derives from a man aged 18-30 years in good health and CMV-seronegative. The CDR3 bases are TGTGCCAGCTCACCGGACAACTACGAGCAGTACTTC. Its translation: CASSPDNYEQYF.